This T cell receptor beta chain was documented in a study of siplizumab effects on memory and regulatory T cells. The CDR3 covers 15 residues. Losses at the gene ends were 7 bases for V and 0 bases for J; bases not matched to a gene: 5. Germline V CDR1 and CDR2: MGHRA, YSYEKL. The repertoire was sequenced with immunoSEQ multiplex PCR; TCRdb's copy has only in-frame clones and lacks some. The data show about 48,000 clones, with about 90% seen just once and roughly 0.3% held by the top ten. The chain links TRBV4-1 to TRBJ2-1; 8 nucleotides agree with TRBD2. The sample taken for sequencing was naive CD8+ T cells sorted from blood. The source of this sequence is a human donor in good health. The CDR3 coding sequence is TGCGCCAGCACCGCAGCGGGAGACTCCTACAATGAGCAGTTCTTC. This translates into CASTAAGDSYNEQFF.